This T cell receptor beta chain was captured by sequencing in a study of blood T cell repertoires in COVID-19 (dated by TCRdb to the early 2020s). About the full investigation: Samples from collaborators originated in the United States, Italy and Spain and spanned both the acute and convalescent phases of COVID-19. The prospective study material was composed of cDNA or gDNA derived from T cells, B-cell-depleted T cells, or PBMCs. Deeply sampled blood TCRbeta repertoires from subjects exposed to, actively infected with, or recovered from COVID-19 were included in the dataset. A freely available public database, intended as a resource for researchers studying the immune response to SARS-CoV-2, is where the repertoires were released. Samples came from the ongoing ImmuneRACE study (first 160 participants) plus 1,254 subjects from 6 global collaborators. Sample metadata almost always included a de-identified subject ID, COVID-19 status, age in years and sex. Where available, HLA class I and class II types were taken from metadata supplied by the sample provider and were not determined by assay-based typing. Study-wide findings and limitations: The quantity of clinical and demographic metadata differed by source and by participant and was supplied without curation.

A second Seattle source provided samples from volunteer blood donors who had recovered from COVID-19. Each collaborating institution followed its own protocols to collect whole blood in K2EDTA tubes. For TCRbeta analysis, collaborators shipped samples as frozen whole blood, isolated PBMCs, or DNA extracted from either of those sample types. TCRbeta CDR3 regions were amplified from genomic DNA by means of the immunoSEQ Assay, a bias-controlled multiplex PCR. The study's own analysis went as follows. Within the assay, amplification of reference gene primers was used to estimate how many nucleated cells each sample contained. To quantify the absolute abundance of each unique TCRbeta CDR3 rearrangement, sequence reads were collapsed and filtered. For each sample, productive Simpson clonality was calculated as the square root of Simpson's diversity index over productive rearrangements. TCRdb limited this immuneACCESS table to in-frame rearrangements with V and J called. A share of clones is missing; checked studies link under half to unresolved V genes, and the rest is unexplained. That table furnishes V, J and clone size, whereas the DNA furnished D and trimming. The sample yields around 230,000 clones; roughly nine tenths were counted once. The top ten constitute more than 6% of the sample.

Remarks on this clone: No cognate antigen has been identified for it. No quality values exist for individual bases; no much larger clone is one base distant.

The sequencing sample was made of peripheral blood. This sequence was found in a man aged 60 to 75 who had recovered from COVID-19.

Read as DNA, the sequence is TGTGCCACCAGTGATTTAGACAGGGGGGAGAAAGCCTACGAGCAGTACTTC. This sequence encodes CATSDLDRGEKAYEQYF. The chain is assembled from TRBV24-1 and TRBJ2-7; 9 nucleotides in the junction match TRBD1. The germline V gene yields KGHDR for CDR1 and SFDVKD for CDR2. Counted from cysteine to phenylalanine, this CDR3 has 17 amino acids. The entry retains the CDR3 DNA only, 51 bases that are in frame from base 1. V is pruned by 1 base and J by 2 bases, leaving 8 bases of the junction without a gene match.